A selection of T cell receptor beta chains follows, all from one sample in a study of Graves' ophthalmopathy and Graves' hyperthyroidism. TCRdb reprocessed the multiplex PCR reads with MiXCR, giving one entry per CDR3 protein. The sample yields 150,000 or so distinct CDR3 sequences, 37% seen once. Sequencing used peripheral blood. The source of these receptors is a woman aged 40 to 50 with Graves' ophthalmopathy. Both conserved end residues are part of each CDR3. Each record gives: D gene, clone size, J gene, V gene, CDR3 DNA, CDR3 protein. A D gene is named only where the DNA matches it firmly. Only some rows state a clone size, as once, few, many or a class for expanded clones.

>-|many|TRBJ2-7|TRBV7-2
TGTGCCAGCAGCCCCCCTCAGGGCTCCTACGAGCAGTACTTC
CASSPPQGSYEQYF
>TRBD1|many|TRBJ2-7|TRBV7-9
TGTGCCAGCAGCTCGGACGGGACAGGGGTCGAGCAGTACTTC
CASSSDGTGVEQYF
>-|many|TRBJ1-1|TRBV27
TGTGCCAGCAGTTTAGGGGTTGAGACTGAAGCTTTCTTT
CASSLGVETEAFF
>-|-|TRBJ2-7|TRBV7-8
TGTGCCAGCAGCCCCGGGACACTCCATTACAAGCAGTACTTC
CASSPGTLHYKQYF
>-|many|TRBJ2-7|TRBV13
TGTGCCAGCAGCCCCCAACCGATCCACGAGCAGTACTTC
CASSPQPIHEQYF
>-|many|TRBJ1-2|TRBV6-5
TGTGCCAGCCGAGATTACAGCTATGGCTACACCTTC
CASRDYSYGYTF
>-|many|TRBJ1-1|TRBV19
TGTGCCAGTAGTGAGTCAGGGGTTAACACTGAAGCTTTCTTT
CASSESGVNTEAFF
>TRBD1|many|TRBJ2-2|TRBV20-1
TGCAGTGCTAGGGGGACAGTCTCGAACACCGGGGAGCTGTTTTTT
CSARGTVSNTGELFF
>TRBD1|medium-sized|TRBJ1-2|TRBV6-2/TRBV6-3
TGTGCCAGCAGTACCGACAGGGTGGATGGCTACACCTTC
CASSTDRVDGYTF
>TRBD2|-|TRBJ2-5|TRBV6-2/TRBV6-3
TGTGCCACCAAGGAAACTAGCGGGAAAGAGACCCAGTACTTC
CATKETSGKETQYF
>-|many|TRBJ2-7|TRBV4-2
TGTGCCAGCAGCCAAGATACAGGCTCCTACGAGCAGTACTTC
CASSQDTGSYEQYF
>-|-|TRBJ2-5|TRBV27
TGTGCCAGCAGTTTATGGAACGGCTTCCAAGAGACCCAGTACTTC
CASSLWNGFQETQYF
>-|many|TRBJ1-2|TRBV7-2
TGTGCCAGCAGCTTACTTAGAAAGGGCTACACCTTC
CASSLLRKGYTF
>-|many|TRBJ1-5|TRBV6-1
TGTGCCAGCAGTGAACCGACGGTGGGCAATCAGCCCCAGCATTTT
CASSEPTVGNQPQHF
>-|many|TRBJ1-1|TRBV6-1
TGTGCCAGCAGTGAAAACTTCATAGGGGATTTGAACACTGAAGCTTTCTTT
CASSENFIGDLNTEAFF
>-|many|TRBJ2-2|TRBV12-3/TRBV12-4
TGTGCCAGCAGTTTATGGGGGAGAACCGGGGAGCTGTTTTTT
CASSLWGRTGELFF
>TRBD2|many|TRBJ2-4|TRBV6-5
TGTGCCAGCAGTTACTTCCTAGCGGGGGGGACGAACCTAGCCAAAAACATTCAGTACTTC
CASSYFLAGGTNLAKNIQYF
>-|-|TRBJ1-5|TRBV12-3/TRBV12-4
TGTGCCAGCAGTTTATTGGCGGGTCAGCCCCAGCATTTT
CASSLLAGQPQHF
>-|many|TRBJ2-5|TRBV29-1
TGCAGCGCCGAAGGGGTCGGGGTCCCAGGGACCCAGTACTTC
CSAEGVGVPGTQYF
>-|many|TRBJ1-3|TRBV9
TGTGCCAGCAGCGGCCGCACATCTGGAAACACCATATATTTT
CASSGRTSGNTIYF
>-|many|TRBJ2-7|TRBV2
TGTGCCAGCAAGGTCTCCTACGAGCAGTACTTC
CASKVSYEQYF
>TRBD1|-|TRBJ2-7|TRBV27
TGTGCCAGCAGTTTAACAGGGGGCCGCGAGCAGTACTTC
CASSLTGGREQYF
>TRBD1|few|TRBJ1-5|TRBV6-1
TGTGCCAGCAGTGAATCTCTGACAGGGACACGGCAGCCCCAGCATTTT
CASSESLTGTRQPQHF
>-|-|TRBJ1-6|TRBV5-1
TGCGCCAGCAGCTTGGAAGGTGTGGATTCACCCCTCCACTTT
CASSLEGVDSPLHF
>TRBD1|many|TRBJ2-7|TRBV28
TGTGCCAGCTCTTCAGGCGGGACAGGCTACGAGCAGTACTTC
CASSSGGTGYEQYF
>-|many|TRBJ2-5|TRBV9
TGTGCCAGCAGCGAACAAGGGACTGCCCAAGAGACCCAGTACTTC
CASSEQGTAQETQYF
>TRBD1|-|TRBJ1-5|TRBV6-5
TGTGCCAGCAGTTACGCTTCTGGACAGGGGGCCGGGCAGCCCCAGCATTTT
CASSYASGQGAGQPQHF
>-|few|TRBJ2-7|TRBV27
TGTGCCAGCAGTTTTCGCCCCGGGACTCTCTGCGAGCAGTACTTC
CASSFRPGTLCEQYF
>TRBD2|-|TRBJ2-7|TRBV2
TGTGCCAGCAGCGCATTTCGGACTAGCGGGAGGAACCACTACGAGCAGTACTTC
CASSAFRTSGRNHYEQYF
>-|few|TRBJ2-3|TRBV11-2
TGTGCCAGCAGCTCTGCGGGGGCCAGCACAGATACGCAGTATTTT
CASSSAGASTDTQYF
>TRBD1|many|TRBJ2-7|TRBV12-3/TRBV12-4
TGTGCCAGCAGGTTGGGGACAGGCGCCTACGAGCAGTACTTC
CASRLGTGAYEQYF
>-|-|TRBJ1-1|TRBV6-2/TRBV6-3
TGTGCCAGCAGTTCCCCGAGGGAAAGTAACACTGAAGCTTTCTTT
CASSSPRESNTEAFF
>TRBD2|many|TRBJ2-7|TRBV12-3/TRBV12-4
TGTGCCAGCAGTTTGGGCGCGGGAGGAACTTACGAGCAGTACTTC
CASSLGAGGTYEQYF
>TRBD2|-|TRBJ2-7|TRBV6-1
TGTGCCAGCAGAGAGGAACGGGAGGGCTCCGAGCAGTACTTC
CASREEREGSEQYF
>TRBD2|-|TRBJ2-3|TRBV11-2
TGTGCCAGCAGCTTATGGTCTAGCGGGAGGGCCAGGGATACGCAGTATTTT
CASSLWSSGRARDTQYF
>-|many|TRBJ1-6|TRBV19
TGTGCCAGTAGTATTGTCAGGGATTCACCCCTCCACTTT
CASSIVRDSPLHF
>-|-|TRBJ1-5|TRBV6-4
TGTGCCAGCAGTTACTCGGGCCCCGATCAGCCCCAGCATTTT
CASSYSGPDQPQHF
>-|many|TRBJ2-2|TRBV30
TGTGCCTGGAGGGGGGACGGTACCGGGGAGCTGTTTTTT
CAWRGDGTGELFF
>-|few|TRBJ2-7|TRBV28
TGTGCCAGCAGTTCCCTCCGGCGCCCTCGCGAGCAGTACTTC
CASSSLRRPREQYF